One sample yielded the 9 T cell receptor beta chains listed below, sequenced in a study of T cell repertoires in cytomegalovirus infection. One entry per CDR3 protein, called by TCRdb with MiXCR from the reads. Here the sample spans just over 300,000 distinct CDR3 sequences, 17% being singletons. The sample taken for sequencing was PBMCs. The receptors come from a human donor in good health (CMV status not recorded). Some clones in this sample may be carry-over from other donors' samples.

The chain couples TRBV5-1 to TRBJ2-1; 12 nucleotides match TRBD2. With 4 bases clipped from V and 9 bases from J, the junction kept 5 bases outside the gene matches. The germline V gene has CDR1 SGHRS and CDR2 YFSETQ. The CDR3 is 14 amino acids. The CDR3 sequence: CASSPTSGGSEQFF. CDR3 nucleotide sequence: TGCGCCAGCAGCCCGACTAGCGGGGGAAGTGAGCAGTTCTTC.

This clonotype was seen more than once but under ten times. The genes are TRBV27 and TRBJ1-2; 7 positions agree with TRBD1. Germline V CDR1 and CDR2: MNHEY, SMNVEV (reference sequence). The V and J ends lost 0 bases and 7 bases, in that order; junction bases with no gene match: 11. The CDR3 extends over 16 amino acids. The chain's CDR3 is CASSLSAGGDLFGYTF. The CDR3 nucleotides are TGTGCCAGCAGTTTATCGGCAGGGGGGGACCTGTTTGGCTACACCTTC.

This clonotype was seen just once. The chain carries TRBV2 and TRBJ2-1; 7 nucleotides match TRBD2. The germline gives CDR1 SNHLY, CDR2 FYNNEI. The junction had 10 bases not matched to a gene; V was cut back by 7 bases and J by 4 bases. CDR3 size: 15 residues. Here the CDR3 reads CASTLSGVLYNEQFF. The DNA of the CDR3 is TGTGCCAGCACCCTGAGCGGGGTCCTTTACAATGAGCAGTTCTTC. Variable domain in full (rest from reference TRBV2 and TRBJ2-1): EPEVTQTPSHQVTQMGQEVILRCVPISNHLYFYWYRQILGQKVEFLVSFYNNEISEKSEIFDDQFSVERPDGSNFTLKIRSTKLEDSAMYFCASTLSGVLYNEQFFGPGTRLTVL.

This chain connects TRBV28 to TRBJ1-5, with no clear D. Germline CDR1 MDHEN, CDR2 SYDVKM. There are 14 residues in the CDR3. V was pared by 7 bases and J by 0 bases, with 10 bases between. The CDR3 nucleotides read TGTGCCAGCATGACGGGATATAGCAATCAGCCCCAGCATTTT. Amino acid sequence: CASMTGYSNQPQHF.

This clonotype was picked up many times. The chain recombines TRBV4-3 with TRBJ1-1; D ambiguous. There are 12 residues in the CDR3. With 4 bases removed from V and 4 bases from J, the gap between germline ends came to 7 bases. Per germline, CDR1 LGHNA and CDR2 YSLEER. The CDR3, as DNA: TGCGCCAGCAGCCCCTCGGGCACTGAAGCTTTCTTT. This sequence encodes CASSPSGTEAFF.

V gene TRBV19 combines with J gene TRBJ1-5; TRBD1 is a possible D gene (6 bases). Per the germline V gene, CDR1 is LNHDA and CDR2 is SQIVND (reference sequence). The CDR3 contains 14 residues. V shed 5 bases and J shed 6 bases, with 14 bases lying between them. CDR3 coding DNA: TGTGCCAGTAGTGCGACAGGTGCCACTCAGCCCCAGCATTTT. Its translation is CASSATGATQPQHF.

This clonotype was seen ten or more times. V and J are TRBV7-8 and TRBJ1-1, with D uncertain. V was trimmed by 5 bases and J by 11 bases, leaving 15 bases between them. CDR3 length: 12 residues. The germline V gene has CDR1 SGHVS and CDR2 FQNEAQ. The CDR3 coding sequence is TGTGCCAGCAGCGTTAGAGAGTACGGCGCTTTCTTT. This codes for CASSVREYGAFF.

The sample holds one count of this clonotype. The rearrangement joins TRBV5-1 to TRBJ2-1; D possibly corresponds to TRBD1 (7 bases). The germline V gene encodes CDR1 SGHRS and CDR2 YFSETQ. Trimming cost V 2 bases and J 2 bases, with 14 bases left between them. The length of the CDR3 is 16 residues. The DNA for the CDR3 is TGCGCCAGCAGCTTACGGTCAGGGGGGCCCTACAATGAGCAGTTCTTC. Amino acid sequence: CASSLRSGGPYNEQFF.

The V call is TRBV28, the J call TRBJ2-7, with D possibly matching TRBD2 (5 bases). V was cut by 8 bases and J by 4 bases, with 21 bases left in between. The CDR3 totals 15 residues. Per germline, CDR1 MDHEN and CDR2 SYDVKM. CDR3 residues: CASHRAGAQRYEQYF. As DNA, the CDR3 is TGTGCCAGCCATCGGGCGGGTGCTCAAAGGTACGAGCAGTACTTC.